This TCR beta chain was retrieved from a study of radiation and T cells in renal cell carcinoma. General study points: In blood, top tumor clones expanded by 2 weeks, shrinking by 4.

A note on this clone: Its antigen is currently unknown.

Time point of the sample: blood 2 weeks post-SBRT. Treatment indicated: 15 Gy SBRT to primary tumor, nephrectomy 4 weeks later. Blood was sampled at baseline, 2 weeks and 4 weeks after SBRT. Clear cell pathology was present in this patient's renal cell carcinoma. This CDR3 spans 17 amino acids. V shed 0 bases and J 1 base; nucleotides not matched to a gene: 7. The germline V gene has CDR1 LGHNA and CDR2 YSLEER. Clones were read by immunoSEQ multiplex PCR, and TCRdb kept only the in-frame ones, dropping some. The table lists 100,000 to 150,000 clones, around 81% of them singletons. The TCR was taken from a man aged 45 to 65 with renal cell carcinoma. V usage is TRBV4-3 and J usage is TRBJ1-1; 8 bases align to TRBD1. Sequencing was performed on blood, taken from a patient whose treatment included radiotherapy and nephrectomy. CDR3 coding DNA: TGCGCCAGCAGCCAAGATCCCACAGGGGGAGGGAACACTGAAGCTTTCTTT. As protein: CASSQDPTGGGNTEAFF.